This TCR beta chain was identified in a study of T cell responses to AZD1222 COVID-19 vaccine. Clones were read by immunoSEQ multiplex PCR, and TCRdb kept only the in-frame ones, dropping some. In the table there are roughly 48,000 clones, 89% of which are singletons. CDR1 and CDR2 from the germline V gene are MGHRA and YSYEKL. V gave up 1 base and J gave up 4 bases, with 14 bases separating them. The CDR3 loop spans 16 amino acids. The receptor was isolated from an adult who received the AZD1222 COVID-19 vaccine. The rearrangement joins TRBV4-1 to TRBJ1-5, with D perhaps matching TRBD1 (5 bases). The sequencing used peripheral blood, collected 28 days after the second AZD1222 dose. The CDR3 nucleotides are TGCGCCAGCAGCCAAGCCCAGGGTACTGGTAATCAGCCCCAGCATTTT. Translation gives CASSQAQGTGNQPQHF.